This TCR beta chain was recovered during a study of cytomegalovirus exposure and HLA in healthy donors. Whole-study results and caveats: In a later analysis, an Asian-associated ancestry cluster reportedly showed fewer N-insertions than the roughly 690-donor mean. Later analysis found that TCR beta chains associated with HLA were more clonally expanded than other, equally common chains. Reportedly, cytomegalovirus status was diagnosed with high sensitivity and specificity.

PCR amplification relied on 60 Vbeta primers (plus 13 Jbeta primers). Data came from immunoSEQ multiplex PCR; TCRdb stores just in-frame clones and leaves some out. This table has 30,000 or so clones, approximately 61% appearing once. This clone was counted a single time. Its specificity is unknown. Nominally healthy donors provided the samples, though records likely missed some immune exposures. This CDR3 contains 13 residues. Trimming cost V 5 bases and J 2 bases, with 13 bases left between them. CDR1 and CDR2 from the germline V gene are GTSNPN and SVGIG (reference sequence). V usage is TRBV30 and J usage is TRBJ2-7; the D gene is possibly TRBD2 (7 bases). The sample was PBMCs. This receptor was obtained from a man aged 50 or older in good health and CMV-seropositive. The CDR3 coding sequence is TGTGCCTGGTCGCGGGGGCGGCCCTACGAGCAGTACTTC. It specifies CAWSRGRPYEQYF. Variable domain in full (rest from reference TRBV30 and TRBJ2-7): SQTIHQWPATLVQPVGSPLSLECTVEGTSNPNLYWYRQAAGRGLQLLFYSVGIGQISSEVPQNLSASRPQDRQFILSSKKLLLSDSGFYLCAWSRGRPYEQYFGPGTRLTVT.